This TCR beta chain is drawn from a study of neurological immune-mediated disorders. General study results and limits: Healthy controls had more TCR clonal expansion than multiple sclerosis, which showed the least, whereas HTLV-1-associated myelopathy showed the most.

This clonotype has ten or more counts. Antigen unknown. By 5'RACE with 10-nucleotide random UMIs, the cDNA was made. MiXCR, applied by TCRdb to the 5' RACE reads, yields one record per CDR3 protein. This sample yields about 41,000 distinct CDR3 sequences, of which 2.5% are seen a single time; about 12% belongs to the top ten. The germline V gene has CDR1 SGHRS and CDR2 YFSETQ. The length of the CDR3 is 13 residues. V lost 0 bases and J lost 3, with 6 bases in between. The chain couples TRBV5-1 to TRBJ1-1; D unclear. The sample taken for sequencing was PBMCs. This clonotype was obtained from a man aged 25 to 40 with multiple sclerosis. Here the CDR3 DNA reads TGCGCCAGCAGCTTGGGAACAGACACTGAAGCTTTCTTT. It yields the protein CASSLGTDTEAFF.